This T cell receptor (beta chain) was observed in a study of T cell repertoires in cytomegalovirus infection. Background on the study: Based on public TCR beta signatures, there were indications of CMV infection and of a matching HLA type. Study-wide findings and caveats: Totalled public TCR beta family frequency picked out people who carried CMV plus the relevant HLA. Predominance within the ex vivo response was attributable to HLA-C-restricted CMV-specific TCR beta clonotypes.

Each CDR3 protein gets one entry after TCRdb re-called the reads with MiXCR. The profile shows fewer than 550,000 distinct CDR3 sequences, about 11% of them singletons. With respect to this clonotype: Its specificity is not known. A much larger clonotype is one base distant, so this may be a read error.

After removal of 3 bases from V and 6 bases from J, the junction contained 5 bases not matched to a gene. The V gene's germline CDR1 is SQVTM and CDR2 ANQGSEA. The CDR3 runs to 13 residues. Sequencing input: PBMCs. The source of this sequence is a human donor in good health (CMV status not recorded). Some clones in this sample may be carry-over from other donors' samples. The rearrangement links TRBV29-1 to TRBJ2-5, with 9 bases matching TRBD1. The CDR3 sequence is CSVDRGTGKTQYF. The DNA of the CDR3 is TGCAGCGTTGACCGGGGGACAGGGAAGACCCAGTACTTC. The full variable domain, with the rest looked up from reference TRBV29-1 and TRBJ2-5, is SAVISQKPSRDICQRGTSLTIQCQVDSQVTMMFWYRQQPGQSLTLIATANQGSEATYESGFVIDKFPISRPNLTFSTLTVSNMSPEDSSIYLCSVDRGTGKTQYFGPGTRLLVL.